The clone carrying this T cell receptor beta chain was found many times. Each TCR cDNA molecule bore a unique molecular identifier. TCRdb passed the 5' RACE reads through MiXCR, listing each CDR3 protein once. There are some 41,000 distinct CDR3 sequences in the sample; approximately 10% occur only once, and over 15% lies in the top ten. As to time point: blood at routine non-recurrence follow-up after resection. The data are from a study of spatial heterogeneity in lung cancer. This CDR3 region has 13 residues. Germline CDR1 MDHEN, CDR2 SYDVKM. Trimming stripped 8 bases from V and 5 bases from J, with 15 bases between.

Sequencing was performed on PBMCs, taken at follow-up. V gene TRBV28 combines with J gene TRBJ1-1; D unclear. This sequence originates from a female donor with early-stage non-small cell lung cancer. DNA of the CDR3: TGTGCCAGCGGCGCCTTGGGAAGTACTGAAGCTTTCTTT. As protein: CASGALGSTEAFF.